This TCR beta chain was recovered during a study of OX40 agonist ivuxolimab in advanced cancers. V lost 2 bases to trimming and J lost 4 bases, with 9 bases between them. The CDR3 length is 14 residues. Per germline, CDR1 MGHRA and CDR2 YSYEKL. The data were produced by immunoSEQ multiplex PCR, yet TCRdb's version contains in-frame clones alone and is incomplete. The sample gives 99,000 or so clones, more than 85% of which show up once; around 0.25% is in the top ten. The clonotype was recovered from an adult with an advanced solid tumor such as melanoma, head and neck, liver or kidney cancer. This chain joins TRBV4-1 and TRBJ1-3; D unresolved. This specimen consisted of CD4+ or CD8+ T cells sorted from blood, obtained in a trial of the OX40 agonist ivuxolimab. In DNA form, the CDR3 reads TGCGCCAGCAGCCAATTAGAAATGGGAAACACCATATATTTT. This encodes CASSQLEMGNTIYF.